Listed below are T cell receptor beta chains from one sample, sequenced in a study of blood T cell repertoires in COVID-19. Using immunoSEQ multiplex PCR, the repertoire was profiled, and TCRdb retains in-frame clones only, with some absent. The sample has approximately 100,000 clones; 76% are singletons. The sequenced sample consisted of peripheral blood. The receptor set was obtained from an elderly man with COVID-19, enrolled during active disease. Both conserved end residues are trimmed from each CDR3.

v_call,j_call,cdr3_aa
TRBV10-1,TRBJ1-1,ASSEGVSDTEAF
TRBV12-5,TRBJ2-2,ASGFLESGLAPRPNTGELF
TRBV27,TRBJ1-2,ASSARDRVTGYT
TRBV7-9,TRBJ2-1,ASSLEAGGNEQF
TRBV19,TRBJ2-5,ASSWTEGETQY
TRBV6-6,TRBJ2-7,ASRTSGSSYEQY
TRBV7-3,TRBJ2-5,ASSANGGETQY
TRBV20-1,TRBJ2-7,SAGGPYEQY
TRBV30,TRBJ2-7,AWVSGGGLGEQY
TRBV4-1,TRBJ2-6,ASSQPQGFTGSGANVLT
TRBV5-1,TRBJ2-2,ASSPGLVVTGELF
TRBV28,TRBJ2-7,ASRDRGTGSGEQY
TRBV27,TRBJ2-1,ASSLVASPYNEQF
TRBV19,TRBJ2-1,ASSIGLAESLLLSRDNEQF
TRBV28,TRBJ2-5,ASSPALGQKEETQY
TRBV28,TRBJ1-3,ASSLSTGTGNTIY
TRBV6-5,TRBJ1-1,ASSYGPEAF
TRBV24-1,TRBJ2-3,ATSDVRTSGSTDTQY
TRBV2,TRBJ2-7,ASGTGGQEQY
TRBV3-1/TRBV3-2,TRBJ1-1,ASSQDLTRQAF
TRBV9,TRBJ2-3,ASSVGLAGITDTQY
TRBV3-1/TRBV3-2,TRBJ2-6,ASSQGTGTYSGANVLT
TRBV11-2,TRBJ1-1,ASSSVPGQGLEAF
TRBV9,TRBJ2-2,ASSVYGGEIGELF
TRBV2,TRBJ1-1,ARGGKRAGNTEAF
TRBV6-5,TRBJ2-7,ASSSPRWLAAYEQY
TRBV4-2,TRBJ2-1,ASSQEQRGNNEQF
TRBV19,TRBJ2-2,ASTPRRTGGAGELF
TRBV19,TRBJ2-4,ASSVLLAKNIQY
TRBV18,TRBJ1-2,ASSDNGGVSGYT
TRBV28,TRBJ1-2,ASSPPRTAGPLGYGYT
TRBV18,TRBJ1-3,ASSPRQDFGNTIY
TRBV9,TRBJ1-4,ASRATGETNEKLF